This TCR beta chain was recorded in a study of cytomegalovirus exposure and HLA in healthy donors. Study in general: HLA-typed donors were the source of approximately 80 million unique TCRs held in an early data release.

This clone was found once. The V gene lost 2 bases and the J gene lost 9 bases, with 8 bases spanning the gap. Germline CDR1 WSHSY, CDR2 SAAADI. The CDR3 consists of 13 residues. With 60 Vbeta and 13 Jbeta primers, the PCR was carried out. Assay: immunoSEQ multiplex PCR; the TCRdb copy retains only in-frame clones and omits some. This repertoire shows about 90,000 clones, over 55% found once; its top ten account for roughly 21%. This TCR was recovered from a woman aged 50 to 60 in good health and CMV-seropositive. Source material: PBMCs. This rearrangement joins TRBV10-2 to TRBJ1-6; D perhaps matches TRBD1 (5 bases). The CDR3 nucleotides are TGCGCCAGCAGTGAGCAGGGTACTTCACCCCTCCACTTT. Amino acids: CASSEQGTSPLHF.